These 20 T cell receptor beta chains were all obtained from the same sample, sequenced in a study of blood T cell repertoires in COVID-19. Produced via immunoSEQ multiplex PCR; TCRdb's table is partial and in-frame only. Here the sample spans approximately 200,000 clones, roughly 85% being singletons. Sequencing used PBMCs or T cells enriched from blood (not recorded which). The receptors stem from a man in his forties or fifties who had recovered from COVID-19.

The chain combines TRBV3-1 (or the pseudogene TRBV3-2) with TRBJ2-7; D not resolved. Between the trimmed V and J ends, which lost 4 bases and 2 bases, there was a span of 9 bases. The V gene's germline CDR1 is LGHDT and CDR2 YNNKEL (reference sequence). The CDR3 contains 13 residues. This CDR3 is CASSPLSAYEQYF. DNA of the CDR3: TGTGCCAGCAGCCCCCTGTCGGCCTACGAGCAGTACTTC.

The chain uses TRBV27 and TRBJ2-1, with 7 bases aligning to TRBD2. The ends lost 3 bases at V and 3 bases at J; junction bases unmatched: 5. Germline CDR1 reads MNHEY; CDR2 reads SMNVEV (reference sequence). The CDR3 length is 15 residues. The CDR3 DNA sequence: TGTGCCAGCAGTTTTGGGCTAGCGGACTACAATGAGCAGTTCTTC. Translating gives CASSFGLADYNEQFF.

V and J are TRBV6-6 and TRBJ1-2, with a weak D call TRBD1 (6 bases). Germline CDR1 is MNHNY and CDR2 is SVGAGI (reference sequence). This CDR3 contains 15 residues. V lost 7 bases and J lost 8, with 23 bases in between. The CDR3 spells CASTERRQALGGYTF. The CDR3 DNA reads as TGTGCCAGCACCGAACGACGACAGGCGCTCGGGGGCTACACCTTC.

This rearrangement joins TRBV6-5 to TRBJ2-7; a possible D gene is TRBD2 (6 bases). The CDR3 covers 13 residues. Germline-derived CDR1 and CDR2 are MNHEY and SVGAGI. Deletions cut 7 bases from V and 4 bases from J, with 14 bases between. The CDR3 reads CASMNGSIYEQYF. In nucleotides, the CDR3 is TGTGCCAGCATGAACGGGAGCATTTACGAGCAGTACTTC.

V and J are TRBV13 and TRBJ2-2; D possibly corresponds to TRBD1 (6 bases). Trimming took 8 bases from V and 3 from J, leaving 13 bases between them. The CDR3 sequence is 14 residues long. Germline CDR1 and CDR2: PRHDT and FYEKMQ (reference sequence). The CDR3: CASGKQGYTGELFF. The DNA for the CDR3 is TGTGCCAGCGGGAAGCAGGGGTACACCGGGGAGCTGTTTTTT.

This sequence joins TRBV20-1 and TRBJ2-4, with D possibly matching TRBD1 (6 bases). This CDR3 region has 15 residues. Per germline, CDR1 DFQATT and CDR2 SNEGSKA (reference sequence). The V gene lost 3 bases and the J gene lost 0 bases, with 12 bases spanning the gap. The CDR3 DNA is TGCAGTGCTAGTCCGGACAGCTTAGCCAAAAACATTCAGTACTTC. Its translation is CSASPDSLAKNIQYF.

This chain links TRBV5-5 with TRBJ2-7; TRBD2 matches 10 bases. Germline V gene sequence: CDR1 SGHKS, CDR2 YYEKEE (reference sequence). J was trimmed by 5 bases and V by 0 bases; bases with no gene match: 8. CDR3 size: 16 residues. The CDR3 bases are TGTGCCAGCAGCTTGGATCTAGCGGGAGCGTACGACGAGCAGTACTTC. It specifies CASSLDLAGAYDEQYF. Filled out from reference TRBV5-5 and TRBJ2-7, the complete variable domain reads DAGVTQSPTHLIKTRGQQVTLRCSPISGHKSVSWYQQVLGQGPQFIFQYYEKEERGRGNFPDRFSARQFPNYSSELNVNALLLGDSALYLCASSLDLAGAYDEQYFGPGTRLTVT.

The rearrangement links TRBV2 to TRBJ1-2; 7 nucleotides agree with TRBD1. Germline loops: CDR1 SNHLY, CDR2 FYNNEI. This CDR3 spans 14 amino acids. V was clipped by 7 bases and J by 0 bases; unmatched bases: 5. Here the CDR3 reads CASKDRAPNYGYTF. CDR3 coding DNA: TGTGCCAGCAAAGACAGGGCTCCTAACTATGGCTACACCTTC.

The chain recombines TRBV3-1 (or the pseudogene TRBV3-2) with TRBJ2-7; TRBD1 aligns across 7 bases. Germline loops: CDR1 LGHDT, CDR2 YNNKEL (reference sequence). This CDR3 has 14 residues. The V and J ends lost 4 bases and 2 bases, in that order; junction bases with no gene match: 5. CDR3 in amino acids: CASSPGTAPYEQYF. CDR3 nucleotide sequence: TGTGCCAGCAGCCCCGGGACAGCCCCCTACGAGCAGTACTTC.

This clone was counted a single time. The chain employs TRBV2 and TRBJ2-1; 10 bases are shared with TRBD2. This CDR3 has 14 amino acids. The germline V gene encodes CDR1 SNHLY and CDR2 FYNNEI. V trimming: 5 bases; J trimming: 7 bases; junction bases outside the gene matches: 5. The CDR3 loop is CASSSGRAGNEQFF. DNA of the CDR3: TGTGCCAGCAGTAGCGGGAGGGCTGGTAATGAGCAGTTCTTC.

CDR3 sequence (DNA): TGTGCCAGCAGCTGGGGAGGGGCTAGCGGGAGACATGCGGGGCAAGAGACCCAGTACTTC. It specifies CASSWGGASGRHAGQETQYF. This sequence joins TRBV7-3 and TRBJ2-5; 10 bases match TRBD2. The length of the CDR3 is 20 residues. Trimming at V came to 4 bases and at J to 2 bases, leaving 19 bases not matched to a gene. Per the germline V gene, CDR1 is SGHTA and CDR2 is FQGTGA. The variable domain in full, with the rest retrieved from reference TRBV7-3 and TRBJ2-5, is GAGVSQTPSNKVTEKGKYVELRCDPISGHTALYWYRQSLGQGPEFLIYFQGTGAADDSGLPNDRFFAVRPEGSVSTLKIQRTERGDSAVYLCASSWGGASGRHAGQETQYFGPGTRLLVL.

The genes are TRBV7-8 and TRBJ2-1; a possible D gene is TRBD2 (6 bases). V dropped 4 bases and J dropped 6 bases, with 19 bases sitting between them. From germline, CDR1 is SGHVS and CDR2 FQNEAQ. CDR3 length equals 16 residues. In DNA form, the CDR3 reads TGTGCCAGCAGCTCCCTTAGCGGACCGGCGGCCAATGAGCAGTTCTTC. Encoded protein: CASSSLSGPAANEQFF. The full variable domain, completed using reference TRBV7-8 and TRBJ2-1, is GAGVSQSPRYKVAKRGQDVALRCDPISGHVSLFWYQQALGQGPEFLTYFQNEAQLDKSGLPSDRFFAERPEGSVSTLKIQRTQQEDSAVYLCASSSLSGPAANEQFFGPGTRLTVL.

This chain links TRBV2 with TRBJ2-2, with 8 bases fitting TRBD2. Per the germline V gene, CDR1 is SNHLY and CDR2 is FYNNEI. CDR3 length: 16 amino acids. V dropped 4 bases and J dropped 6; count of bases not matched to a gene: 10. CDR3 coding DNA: TGTGCCAGCAGTGTTATCCTTGGGACTAGTTCCGGGGAGCTGTTTTTT. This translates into CASSVILGTSSGELFF.

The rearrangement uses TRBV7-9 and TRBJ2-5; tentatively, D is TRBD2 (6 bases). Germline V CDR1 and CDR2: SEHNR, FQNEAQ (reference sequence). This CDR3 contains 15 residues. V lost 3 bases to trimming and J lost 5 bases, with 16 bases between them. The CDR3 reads CASSFPTGVGETQYF. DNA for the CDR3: TGTGCCAGCAGCTTCCCGACGGGGGTCGGCGAGACCCAGTACTTC.

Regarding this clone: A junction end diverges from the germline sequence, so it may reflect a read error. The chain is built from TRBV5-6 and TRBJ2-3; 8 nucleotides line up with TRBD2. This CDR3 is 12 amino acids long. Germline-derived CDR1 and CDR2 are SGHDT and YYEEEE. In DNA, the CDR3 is TGTGCCAGCAGCTTGAACGAGCGGGAGTGGAATTTT. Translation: CASSLNEREWNF.

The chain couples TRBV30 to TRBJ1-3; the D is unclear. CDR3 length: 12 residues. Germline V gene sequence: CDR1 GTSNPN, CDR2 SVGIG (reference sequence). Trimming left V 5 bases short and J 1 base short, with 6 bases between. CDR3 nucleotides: TGTGCCTGGGCAGGATCTGGAAACACCATATATTTT. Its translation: CAWAGSGNTIYF.

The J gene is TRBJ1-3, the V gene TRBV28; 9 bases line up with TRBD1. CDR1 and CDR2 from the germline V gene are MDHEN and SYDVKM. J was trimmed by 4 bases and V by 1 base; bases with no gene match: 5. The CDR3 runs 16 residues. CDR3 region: CASSLSSGTGGNTIYF. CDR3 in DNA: TGTGCCAGCAGTTTATCGTCCGGGACAGGGGGAAACACCATATATTTT.

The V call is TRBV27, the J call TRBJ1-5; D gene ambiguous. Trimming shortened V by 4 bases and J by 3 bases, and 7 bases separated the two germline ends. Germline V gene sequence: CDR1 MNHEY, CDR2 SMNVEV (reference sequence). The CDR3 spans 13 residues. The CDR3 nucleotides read TGTGCCAGCAGTTGGGCATTCAATCAGCCCCAGCATTTT. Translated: CASSWAFNQPQHF.

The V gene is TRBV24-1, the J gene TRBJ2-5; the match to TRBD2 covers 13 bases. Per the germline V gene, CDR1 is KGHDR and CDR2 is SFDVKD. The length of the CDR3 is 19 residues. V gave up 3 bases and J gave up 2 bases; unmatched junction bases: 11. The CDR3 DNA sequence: TGTGCCACCAGTGATGCCAGCGGACTAGCGGGAGTAGGGCAAGAGACCCAGTACTTC. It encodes CATSDASGLAGVGQETQYF.

The CDR3 DNA follows: TGTGCCAGCAGCCTCAGGATTGATGCCACTGAAGCTTTCTTT. Translating gives CASSLRIDATEAFF. The V call is TRBV28, the J call TRBJ1-1, with D unresolved. This CDR3 region has 14 residues. Trimming cost V 6 bases and J 4 bases, with 15 bases left between them. Per the germline V gene, CDR1 is MDHEN and CDR2 is SYDVKM.